This TCR beta chain is drawn from a study of tumor-infiltrating lymphocytes in localized non-small cell lung cancer (dated by TCRdb to the early 2020s). Study-level background: Several histologies were represented in the cohort, which also included both smokers and never-smokers as well as patients whose samples were collected after neoadjuvant chemotherapy. Each patient contributed resected tumor tissue and uninvolved lung tissue from the same patient, described as non-adjacent to the tumor. In total, the ICON cohort consisted of 150 surgical patients with localized non-small cell lung cancer who had their tumors resected. A total of 55 patients were part of the paired comparison of immunoSEQ T-cell fraction between tumor and uninvolved lung. TCR sequencing was one of several integrated assays, alongside flow cytometry, multiplex immunofluorescence, RNA-seq, exome sequencing and proteomics, applied to the same patients. What the research found in general, with its limitations: Because assay coverage varied across patients depending on available tissue quantity, TCR sequencing was performed for only a subset of the cohort. TCR-derived T-cell fraction did not differ between the flow cytometry-defined immunotypes IM1 (good prognosis) and IM2 (poor prognosis). Higher T cell infiltration in tumors than in uninvolved lung tissue was supported by TCRbeta sequencing, consistent with immunofluorescence CD3 counts. Because different pieces of the same tissue were used for different assays, technical variation could not be separated from intratumor heterogeneity.

V is shortened by 6 bases, J by 1 base, and the region joining them spans 10 bases. From the cysteine through the phenylalanine, the CDR3 covers 15 amino acids. Solely the CDR3 DNA is kept, with 45 bases framed from the first base. Reading the germline V gene gives CDR1 MNHEY and CDR2 SVGAGI. The first patient joined ICON in the first half of 2016, and enrollment wrapped up when the last patient was enrolled in late 2018. Fresh tumor and matched uninvolved tissue for in-depth immune analyses, including TCR sequencing, were collected from a subcohort of around 73 patients. DNA for TCR sequencing was isolated from bulk tissue, and no cell sorting was done. With respect to this clone: Its antigen remains undetermined. No base quality information exists; no much larger clone differs at one position.

The immunoSEQ assay used for TCR sequencing gave the T-cell fraction in both tumor and uninvolved lung tissue. The study's processing was this. To analyze survival, patients were divided into a high T-cell fraction group (upper tertile) and a low T-cell fraction group (lower two tertiles), and the two groups were compared using a log-rank test. A signed-rank test was used to test paired tumor versus uninvolved lung differences in T-cell fraction. TCRdb mirrors the immuneACCESS table, restricted to in-frame sequences. Some clones are absent from its copies; in checked studies, under half trace to an unresolved V gene, and the reason for the others is unknown. The DNA was the basis for D and trimming; V, J and clone size are from that table. The sample contains 9,500 to 13,000 clones, around 64% of them found a single time. Of the sample, around 9.9% is held by the ten largest clones.

The sequenced sample was uninvolved lung tissue not adjacent to the tumor. Recombination joined TRBV6-5 with TRBJ1-6; TRBD1 is a possible D gene, resting on 6 matching bases. The TCR comes from a human donor with non-small cell lung cancer. The bases read TGTGCCAGCAGGAAGGGGGGGTCCTATAATTCACCCCTCCACTTT. It specifies CASRKGGSYNSPLHF.